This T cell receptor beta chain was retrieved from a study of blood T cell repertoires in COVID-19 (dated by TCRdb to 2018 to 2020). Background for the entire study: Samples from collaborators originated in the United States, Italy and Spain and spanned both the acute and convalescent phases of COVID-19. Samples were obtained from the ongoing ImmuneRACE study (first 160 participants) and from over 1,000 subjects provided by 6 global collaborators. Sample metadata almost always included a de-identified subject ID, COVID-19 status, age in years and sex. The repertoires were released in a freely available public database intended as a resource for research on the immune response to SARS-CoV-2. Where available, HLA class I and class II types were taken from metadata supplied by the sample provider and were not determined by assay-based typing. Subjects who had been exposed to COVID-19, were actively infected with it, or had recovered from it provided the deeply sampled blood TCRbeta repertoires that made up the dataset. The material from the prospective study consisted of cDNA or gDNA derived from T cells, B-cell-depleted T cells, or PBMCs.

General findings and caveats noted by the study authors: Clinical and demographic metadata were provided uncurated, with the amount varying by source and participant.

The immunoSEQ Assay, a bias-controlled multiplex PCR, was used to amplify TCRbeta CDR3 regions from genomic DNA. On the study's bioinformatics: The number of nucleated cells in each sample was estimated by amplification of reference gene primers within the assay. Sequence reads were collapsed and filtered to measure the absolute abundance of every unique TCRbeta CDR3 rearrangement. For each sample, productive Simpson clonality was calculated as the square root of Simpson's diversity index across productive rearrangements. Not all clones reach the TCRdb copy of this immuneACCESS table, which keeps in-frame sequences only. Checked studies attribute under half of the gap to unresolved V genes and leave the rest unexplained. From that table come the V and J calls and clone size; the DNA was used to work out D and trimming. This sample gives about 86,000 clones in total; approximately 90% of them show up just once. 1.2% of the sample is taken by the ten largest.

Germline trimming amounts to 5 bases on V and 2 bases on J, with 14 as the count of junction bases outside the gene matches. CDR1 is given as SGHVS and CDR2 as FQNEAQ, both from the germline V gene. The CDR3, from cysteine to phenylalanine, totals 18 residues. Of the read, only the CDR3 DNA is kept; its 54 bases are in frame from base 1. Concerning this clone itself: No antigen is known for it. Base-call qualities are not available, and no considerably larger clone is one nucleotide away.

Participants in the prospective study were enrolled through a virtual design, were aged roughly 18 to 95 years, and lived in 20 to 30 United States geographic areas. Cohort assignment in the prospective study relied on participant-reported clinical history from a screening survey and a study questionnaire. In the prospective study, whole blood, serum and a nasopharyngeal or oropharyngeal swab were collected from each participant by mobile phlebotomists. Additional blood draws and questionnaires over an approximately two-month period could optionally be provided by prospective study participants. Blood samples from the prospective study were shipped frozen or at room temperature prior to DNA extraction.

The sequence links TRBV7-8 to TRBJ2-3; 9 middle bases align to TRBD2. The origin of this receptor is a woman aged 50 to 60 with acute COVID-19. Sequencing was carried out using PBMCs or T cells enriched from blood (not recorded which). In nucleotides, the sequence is TGTGCCAGCAGCCCGGGACTAGCTTCTAGGGCTTACACAGATACGCAGTATTTT. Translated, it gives CASSPGLASRAYTDTQYF.